The T cell receptor beta chain under discussion was sequenced for a study of CD8 T cells in ankylosing spondylitis. The V gene's germline CDR1 is MDHEN and CDR2 SYDVKM. Unmatched junction bases numbered 16, after V lost 10 bases and J lost 4 bases. The CDR3 has 19 amino acids. Making the TCR beta libraries involved quantitative 5'-RACE with molecular barcodes. One entry per CDR3 protein, called by TCRdb with MiXCR from the 5' RACE reads. This sample has around 150,000 distinct CDR3 sequences; 25% to 35% occur once, and the top ten carry about 6%. Broader study findings: Disease-associated clones were CD8+ and fairly uncommon in peripheral blood. In reactive arthritis synovial fluid and blood, some motif variants had been reported before. Disease-linked clones reportedly showed significant enrichment in matched ankylosing spondylitis synovial fluid.

Only a few counts were recorded for this clonotype. The antigen is not known. This chain joins TRBV28 and TRBJ2-2, with 15 bases lining up with TRBD2. The sequenced sample was synovial fluid, either unsorted or a sorted T cell fraction (not recorded which). The sequence was obtained from a male donor with ankylosing spondylitis. The CDR3 loop reads CATSSLGLAGGKGTGELFF. CDR3 bases: TGTGCCACCAGCAGTTTGGGACTAGCGGGAGGAAAGGGCACCGGGGAGCTGTTTTTT.